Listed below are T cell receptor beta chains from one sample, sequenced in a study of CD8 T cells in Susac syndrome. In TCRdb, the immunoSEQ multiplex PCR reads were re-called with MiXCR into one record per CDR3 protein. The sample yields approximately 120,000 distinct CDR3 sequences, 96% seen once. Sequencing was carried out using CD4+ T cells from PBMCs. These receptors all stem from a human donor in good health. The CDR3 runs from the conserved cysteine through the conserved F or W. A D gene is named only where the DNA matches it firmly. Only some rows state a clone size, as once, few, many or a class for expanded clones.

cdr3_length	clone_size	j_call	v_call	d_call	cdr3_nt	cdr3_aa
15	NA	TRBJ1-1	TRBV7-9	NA	TGTGCCAGCAGGGATCGAGGGACGGTGAACACTGAAGCTTTCTTT	CASRDRGTVNTEAFF
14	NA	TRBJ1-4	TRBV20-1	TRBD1	TGCAGTGCCCAGGGGGAACAGGGTATTGGAAAACTGTTTTTT	CSAQGEQGIGKLFF
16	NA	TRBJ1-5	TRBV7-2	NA	TGTGCCAGCAGCTTAGTGGTCTTGGGCATCAATCAGCCCCAGCATTTT	CASSLVVLGINQPQHF
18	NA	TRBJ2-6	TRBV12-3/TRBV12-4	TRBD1	TGTGCCAGCACCCTTCGGACAGGGGGCGTATCCGGGGCCAACGTCCTGACTTTC	CASTLRTGGVSGANVLTF
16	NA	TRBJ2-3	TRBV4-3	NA	TGCGCCAGCAGCCAAGATTTAGGACAGCCCACAGATACGCAGTATTTT	CASSQDLGQPTDTQYF
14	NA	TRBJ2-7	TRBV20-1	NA	TGCAGTGCTAGAGACCCCAAGTACTCCTACGAGCAGTACTTC	CSARDPKYSYEQYF
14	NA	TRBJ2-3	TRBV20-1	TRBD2	TGCAGTGCCATAGCGGGGGGGAGCACAGATACGCAGTATTTT	CSAIAGGSTDTQYF
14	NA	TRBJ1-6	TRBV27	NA	TGTGCCAGCCAAGCACGGGGTTATAATTCACCCCTCCACTTT	CASQARGYNSPLHF
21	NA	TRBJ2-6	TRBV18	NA	TGTGCCAGCTCACCAAGGATAGAAGTTGGCAGGGGATCGTCGGGGGCCAACGTCCTGACTTTC	CASSPRIEVGRGSSGANVLTF
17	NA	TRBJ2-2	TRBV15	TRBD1	TGTGCCACCAGCAGACCTACAGGGGGCTCGGACCTCGGGGAGCTGTTTTTT	CATSRPTGGSDLGELFF
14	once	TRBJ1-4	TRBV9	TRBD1	TGTGCCAGCAGCGAGCGACAGGGGGGCGAAAAACTGTTTTTT	CASSERQGGEKLFF
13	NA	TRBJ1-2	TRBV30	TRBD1	TGTGCCTGGAGTTTGGACAGGGCCTATGGCTACACCTTC	CAWSLDRAYGYTF
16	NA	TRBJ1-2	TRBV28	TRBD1	TGTGCCAGCAGTGTCGCCGGGACAGGGGCTAACTATGGCTACACCTTC	CASSVAGTGANYGYTF
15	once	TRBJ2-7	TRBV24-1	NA	TGTGCCACCAGTGATTCCGGGACGGCCCGATACGAGCAGTACTTC	CATSDSGTARYEQYF
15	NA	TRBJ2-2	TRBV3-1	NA	TGTGCCAGCAGCCAAGATCCCGGGTTCCCCGGGGAGCTGTTTTTT	CASSQDPGFPGELFF
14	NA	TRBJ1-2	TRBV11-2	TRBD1	TGTGCCAGCAGCTTCGCCGGGACAGGAGGAGGCTACACCTTC	CASSFAGTGGGYTF
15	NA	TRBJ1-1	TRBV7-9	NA	TGTGCCAGCAGCGCGGCAGGGTTTGTAGGCACTGAAGCTTTCTTT	CASSAAGFVGTEAFF
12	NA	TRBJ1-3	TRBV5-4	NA	TGTGCCAGCAGCTTGTGGGGAAACACCATATATTTT	CASSLWGNTIYF
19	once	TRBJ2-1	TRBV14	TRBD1	TGTGCCAGCAGCCAAGGTGGGACAGGGATAACGAGCTCCTACAATGAGCAGTTCTTC	CASSQGGTGITSSYNEQFF
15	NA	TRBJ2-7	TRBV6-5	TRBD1	TGTGCCAGCAGTACGCGGACAGGGATCAGCTACGAGCAGTACTTC	CASSTRTGISYEQYF
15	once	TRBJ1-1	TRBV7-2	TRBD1	TGTGCCAGCAGCTTAAACAGACAGGGGAGGACTGAAGCTTTCTTT	CASSLNRQGRTEAFF
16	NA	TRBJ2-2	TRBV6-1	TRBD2	TGTGCCAGCAGTGCGGGACTAGTTGAATACACCGGGGAGCTGTTTTTT	CASSAGLVEYTGELFF
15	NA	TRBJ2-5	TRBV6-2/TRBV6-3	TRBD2	TGTGCCAGCAGCCGCGGGGGAGCTCATCAAGAGACCCAGTACTTC	CASSRGGAHQETQYF
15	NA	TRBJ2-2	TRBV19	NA	TGTGCCAGTAGTATAGAAGTGGCCTCCGCCGGGGAGCTGTTTTTT	CASSIEVASAGELFF
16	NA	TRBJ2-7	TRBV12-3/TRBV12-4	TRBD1	TGTGCCAGCAGTCGCCTAGGGGGCAGTAGAACCTACGAGCAGTACTTC	CASSRLGGSRTYEQYF
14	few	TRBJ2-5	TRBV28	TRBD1	TGTGCCAGCAGTACCCGACAGGGCCAAGAGACCCAGTACTTC	CASSTRQGQETQYF
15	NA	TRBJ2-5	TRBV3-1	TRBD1	TGTGCCAGCAGCCAAGAGTGGGACAGGGCAGAGACCCAGTACTTC	CASSQEWDRAETQYF